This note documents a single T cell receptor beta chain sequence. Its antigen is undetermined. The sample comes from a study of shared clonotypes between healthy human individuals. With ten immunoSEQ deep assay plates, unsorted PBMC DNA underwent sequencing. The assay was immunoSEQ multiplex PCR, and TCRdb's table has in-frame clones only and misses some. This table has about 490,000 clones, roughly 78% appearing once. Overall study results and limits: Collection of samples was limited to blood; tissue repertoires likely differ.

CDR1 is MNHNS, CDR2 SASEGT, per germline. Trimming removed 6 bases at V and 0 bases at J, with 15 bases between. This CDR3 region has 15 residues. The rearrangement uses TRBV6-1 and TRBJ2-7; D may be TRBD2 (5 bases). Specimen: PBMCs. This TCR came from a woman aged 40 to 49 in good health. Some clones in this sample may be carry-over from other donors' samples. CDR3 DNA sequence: TGTGCCAGCAGCCCCCGGGAATTCAGCTCCTACGAGCAGTACTTC. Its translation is CASSPREFSSYEQYF.